A few counts support the clone carrying this T cell receptor (beta chain). Antigen specificity is unknown. The data were taken from a study of T-cell memory formation after mild COVID-19. General study results and limits: A subset of responding clones appeared in pre-infection memory, suggesting cross-reactive memory joined.

TCRdb recomputed calls from the 5' RACE reads with MiXCR, one row per CDR3 protein. Of about 190,000 distinct CDR3 sequences in the sample, 10% were seen once. This CDR3 has 12 amino acids. CDR1 ENHRY and CDR2 SYGVKD come from the germline V gene. V lost 10 bases, J lost 9 bases, and 18 bases lay in between. This TCR was sampled from a man younger than 30 who had mild COVID-19 (a few samples of this study predate the infection). Cell type and time point are not known. The sequenced sample consisted of PBMCs or a T cell subset sorted from them (not recorded which). V and J are TRBV10-3 and TRBJ2-5; D is possibly TRBD2 (5 bases). CDR3 region: CATRTPGSSQYF. The CDR3 coding sequence is TGTGCCACCCGCACGCCGGGGTCGTCCCAGTACTTC.